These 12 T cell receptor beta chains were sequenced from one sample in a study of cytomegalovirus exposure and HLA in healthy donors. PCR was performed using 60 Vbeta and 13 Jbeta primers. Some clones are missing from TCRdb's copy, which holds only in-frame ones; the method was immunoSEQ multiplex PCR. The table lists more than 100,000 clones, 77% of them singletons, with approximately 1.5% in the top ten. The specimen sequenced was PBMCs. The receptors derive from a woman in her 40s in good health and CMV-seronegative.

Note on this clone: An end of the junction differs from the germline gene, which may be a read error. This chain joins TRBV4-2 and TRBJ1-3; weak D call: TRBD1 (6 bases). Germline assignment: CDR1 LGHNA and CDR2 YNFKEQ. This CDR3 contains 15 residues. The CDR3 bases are TGTGCCAGCAGTCAAGGGGACAAAACTGGAAACACCATATATTTT. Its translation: CASSQGDKTGNTIYF.

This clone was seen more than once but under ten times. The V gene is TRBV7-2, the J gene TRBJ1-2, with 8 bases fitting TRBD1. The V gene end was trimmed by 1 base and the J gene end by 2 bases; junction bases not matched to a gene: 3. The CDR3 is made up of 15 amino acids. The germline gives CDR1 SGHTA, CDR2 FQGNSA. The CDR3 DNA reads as TGTGCCAGCAGCTTAGTGGGACAGGAGAACTATGGCTACACCTTC. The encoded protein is CASSLVGQENYGYTF.

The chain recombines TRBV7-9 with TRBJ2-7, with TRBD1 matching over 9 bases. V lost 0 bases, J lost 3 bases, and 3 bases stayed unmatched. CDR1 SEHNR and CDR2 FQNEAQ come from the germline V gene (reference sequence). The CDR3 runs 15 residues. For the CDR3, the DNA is TGTGCCAGCAGCTTAGCCGGGACAGGGATCTACGAGCAGTACTTC. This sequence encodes CASSLAGTGIYEQYF.

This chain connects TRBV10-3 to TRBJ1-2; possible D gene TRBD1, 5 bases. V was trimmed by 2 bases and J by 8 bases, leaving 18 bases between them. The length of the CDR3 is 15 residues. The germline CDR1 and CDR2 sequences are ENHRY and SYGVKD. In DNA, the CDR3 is TGTGCCATCAGTGAGGAAAGGGGAAGGAAGGAAGGCTACACCTTC. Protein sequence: CAISEERGRKEGYTF.

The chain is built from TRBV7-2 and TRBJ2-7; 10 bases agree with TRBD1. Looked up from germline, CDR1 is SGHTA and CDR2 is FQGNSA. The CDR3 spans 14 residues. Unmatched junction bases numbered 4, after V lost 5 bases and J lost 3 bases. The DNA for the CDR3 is TGTGCCAGCAGCCTGACAGGGGGCGGCTACGAGCAGTACTTC. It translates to CASSLTGGGYEQYF.

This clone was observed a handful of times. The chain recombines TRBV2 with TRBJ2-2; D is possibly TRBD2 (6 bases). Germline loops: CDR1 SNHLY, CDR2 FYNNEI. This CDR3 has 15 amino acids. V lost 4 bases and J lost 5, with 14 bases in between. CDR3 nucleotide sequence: TGTGCCAGCAGTGGAGGCCTGGCGGGAACCGGGGAGCTGTTTTTT. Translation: CASSGGLAGTGELFF.

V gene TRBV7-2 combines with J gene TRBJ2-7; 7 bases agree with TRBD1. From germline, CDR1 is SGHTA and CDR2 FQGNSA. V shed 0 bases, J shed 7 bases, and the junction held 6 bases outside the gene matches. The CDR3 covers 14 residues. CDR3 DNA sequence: TGTGCCAGCAGCTTAGCAGGGGGCGCAGGTGAGCAGTACTTC. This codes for CASSLAGGAGEQYF.

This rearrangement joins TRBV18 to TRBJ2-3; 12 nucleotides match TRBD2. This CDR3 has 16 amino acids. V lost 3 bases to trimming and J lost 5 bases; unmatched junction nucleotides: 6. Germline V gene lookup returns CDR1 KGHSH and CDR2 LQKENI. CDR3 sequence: CASSPYLAGGEDTQYF. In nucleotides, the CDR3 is TGTGCCAGCTCACCGTACCTAGCGGGGGGGGAAGATACGCAGTATTTT.

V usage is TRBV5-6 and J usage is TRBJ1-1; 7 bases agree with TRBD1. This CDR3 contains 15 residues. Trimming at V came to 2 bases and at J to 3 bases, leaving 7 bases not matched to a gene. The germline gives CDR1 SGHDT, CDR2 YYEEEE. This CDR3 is CASSFEPRGDTEAFF. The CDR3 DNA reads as TGTGCCAGCAGCTTTGAGCCCAGGGGGGACACTGAAGCTTTCTTT.

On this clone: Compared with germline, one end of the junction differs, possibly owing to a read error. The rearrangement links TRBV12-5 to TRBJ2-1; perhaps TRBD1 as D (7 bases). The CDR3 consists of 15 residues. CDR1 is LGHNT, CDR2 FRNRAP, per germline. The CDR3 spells CASGLDRRAYNEQFF. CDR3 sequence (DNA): TGTGCTAGTGGCTTGGACAGGAGGGCCTACAATGAGCAGTTCTTC.

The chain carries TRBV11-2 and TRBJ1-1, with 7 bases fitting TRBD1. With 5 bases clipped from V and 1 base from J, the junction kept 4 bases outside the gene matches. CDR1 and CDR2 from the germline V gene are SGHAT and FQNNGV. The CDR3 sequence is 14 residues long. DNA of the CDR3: TGTGCCAGCAGCCCCGGGACAGCGAACACTGAAGCTTTCTTT. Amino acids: CASSPGTANTEAFF.

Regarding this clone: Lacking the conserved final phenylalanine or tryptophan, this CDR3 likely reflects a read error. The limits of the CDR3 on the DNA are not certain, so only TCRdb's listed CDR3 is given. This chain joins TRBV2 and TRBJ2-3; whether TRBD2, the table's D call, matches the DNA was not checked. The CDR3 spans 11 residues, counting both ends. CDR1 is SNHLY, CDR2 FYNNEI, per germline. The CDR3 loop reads CASSFTSGGVM.